The TCR beta chain described here comes from a study of shared clonotypes between healthy human individuals (dated by TCRdb to the early 2020s). For the study in its entirety: The cohort included three men and a couple of women between 18 and 49 years of age. For each donor, CD4 naive and CD4 memory were each given three plates, CD8 naive was given two plates, and CD8 memory was given one plate. To estimate repertoire size and how much clonotypes are shared between individuals, the study performed deep sequencing of blood TCR repertoires from a few healthy adults. To increase sequencing depth and limit assay-specific biases, different laboratories used diverse techniques to prepare libraries and sequence TCR repertoires. Leukapheresis yielded between about 0.85 and 10 billion PBMCs per donor. Summary of the overall study and its limitations: Estimated clonotype richness was generally larger for naive than for memory subsets. Only blood was sampled, and tissue TCR repertoires likely differ from those in blood. When four donors were compared, the shared fraction of clonotypes was around 4.6% for naive CD4, roughly 3.3% for naive CD8, roughly 2.5% for memory CD4, and less than 0.45% for memory CD8. Compared with non-shared clonotypes, clonotypes shared by all four sorted-subset donors had higher generation probabilities. Even with the large sequencing depth, rarefaction of the sorted-subset datasets indicated that sequencing was incomplete. The genetic and exposure-history diversity represented was limited by the small number of donors. Based on pairwise subsampling, the degree of clonotype sharing among donors was expected to be affected by sequencing depth.

With regard to this clone: It lacks a known antigen. The input lacks base qualities; no much larger clone sits a single base away.

Donors were healthy HIV-negative adults with no recently reported acute infections or vaccinations. All donors were Caucasian adults living in Nashville, Tennessee, USA. Magnetic negative selection was used to enrich CD4+ T cells, after which naive cells were positively selected on CD45RA and the negative fraction became the memory subset. Blood was collected by leukapheresis, and PBMCs were isolated by Ficoll-Histopaque density gradient centrifugation and then cryopreserved in liquid nitrogen vapor phase. Analytical flow cytometry was used to check the purity and quantity of every magnetically sorted T cell population. Genomic DNA was isolated from each sorted fraction and quantified by UV absorbance on a Nanodrop 2000c. TCR CDR3 regions were amplified from genomic DNA by multiplex PCR using the deep immunoSEQ assay. Genomic DNA extracted from each cell subset was distributed evenly over all wells of several immunoSEQ 96-well plates, and each plate served as one replicate. Each replicate PCR for sorted subsets received roughly 200 ng genomic DNA, equal to tens of thousands of T cell genomes. Purified libraries were quantified with a Qubit 3.0 fluorometer, sized on a Bioanalyzer 2100, and re-quantified with the KAPA Library Quantification kit. A separate single-read 150-cycle Illumina NextSeq 550 flow cell was used to sequence each immunoSEQ 96-well plate. As for how the authors treated the data: Because only junctional sequences without quality scores were contained in the immunoSEQ output, filtering matching that applied to full-length reads could not be performed. To assign V/J genes and CDR3, sequences were annotated against IMGT germline references using PyIR, a Python wrapper for IgBLAST v1.9. Any read was removed if the V/J assignment was weak (E-value above 1e-6), the CDR3 was missing, or the read contained stop codons, out-of-frame junctions, or ambiguous translated residues. V3J clonotypes were defined by identical inferred V gene, J gene, and CDR3 amino acid sequence. To compute the percentage overlap between repertoires, the number of shared unique clonotypes was divided by the size of the smaller repertoire. Three approaches were used to assess repertoire richness: RTK rarefaction, the Chao1 estimator, and Recon v2.1 estimates of unobserved clonotypes. Generation probabilities for all TCRbeta clonotypes obtained by the gDNA method from several donors were computed using OLGA. Sourced from immuneACCESS, this table was stored by TCRdb with only in-frame sequences that have V and J called. A share of the clones is absent; for the studies checked, an unresolved V gene accounts for under half, and the remainder has no known explanation. That table gives V, J and clone size, and the DNA gave D and trimming. This sample is represented by 800,000 to 1,200,000 clones; 75% to 80% of them were singletons. The ten biggest clones cover 0.52% of the sample.

The sequencing sample was made of memory CD4+ T cells from PBMCs. According to the study, the label for this sample's cell subset or site signals: CD45RA-negative fraction. The TCR comes from a young man in good health. Some clones in this sample may be carry-over from other donors' samples.

The DNA reads TGTGCCATCAGGGACAGGTTATCCTACGAGCAGTACTTC. Translated, this gives CAIRDRLSYEQYF. Recombination linked TRBV10-3 to TRBJ2-7; 7 nucleotides in the junction match TRBD1. CDR1 and CDR2 are read off the germline V gene as ENHRY and SYGVKD. Trimmed from V: 6 bases; trimmed from J: 1 base; junction bases lacking a gene match: 3. The CDR3 contains 13 residues, cysteine and phenylalanine counted. The entry retains the CDR3 DNA only, 39 bases that are in frame from base 1.